A selection of T cell receptor beta chains follows, all from one sample in a study of shared clonotypes between healthy human individuals. Generated by immunoSEQ multiplex PCR, the TCRdb table keeps only in-frame clones and is missing some. The table shows 190,000 or so clones, with approximately 70% occurring only once. The sample comprised memory CD4+ T cells sorted from blood. The receptors derive from a young man in good health. Both conserved end residues are part of each CDR3. Each record gives: J gene, V gene, clone size, D gene, CDR3 DNA, CDR3 protein. The D gene is left open where the match is weak. Size values are once, few and many counts, or a class for expanded clones, and some rows have none.

J gene: TRBJ2-7
V gene: TRBV7-9
clone size: NA
D gene: NA
CDR3 DNA: TGTGCCAGCAGCTTAGAACGGGAGCGGCCCTCGGAGCAGTACTTC
CDR3 protein: CASSLERERPSEQYF

J gene: TRBJ2-5
V gene: TRBV7-9
clone size: NA
D gene: NA
CDR3 DNA: TGTGCCAGCATCCTTTCGGGAGCCGGAAAGACCCAGTACTTC
CDR3 protein: CASILSGAGKTQYF

J gene: TRBJ2-1
V gene: TRBV19
clone size: NA
D gene: NA
CDR3 DNA: TGTGCCAGTAGTAAGGGCTGGCGCGCACCTTCCACCCACAATGAGCAGTTCTTC
CDR3 protein: CASSKGWRAPSTHNEQFF

J gene: TRBJ1-1
V gene: TRBV27
clone size: few
D gene: NA
CDR3 DNA: TGTGCCAGCAGTTTTAACGGGCGGTGGGACACTGAAGCTTTCTTT
CDR3 protein: CASSFNGRWDTEAFF

J gene: TRBJ2-6
V gene: TRBV28
clone size: few
D gene: NA
CDR3 DNA: TGTGCCAGCAGTTTTTCTGGGGCCAACGTCCTGACTTTC
CDR3 protein: CASSFSGANVLTF

J gene: TRBJ2-2
V gene: TRBV27
clone size: NA
D gene: TRBD2
CDR3 DNA: TGTGCCAGCAGTTTGTTGCTAGCGGGAGAGGGGGAGCTGTTTTTT
CDR3 protein: CASSLLLAGEGELFF

J gene: TRBJ1-1
V gene: TRBV19
clone size: NA
D gene: NA
CDR3 DNA: TGTGCCAGTAGTATAGGTTGGGGTTATGTCAAGAACACTGAAGCTTTCTTT
CDR3 protein: CASSIGWGYVKNTEAFF

J gene: TRBJ2-3
V gene: TRBV29-1
clone size: NA
D gene: TRBD2
CDR3 DNA: TGCAGCGTTAAAGGGTCTAGCGGGATGGGGGCAGATACGCAGTATTTT
CDR3 protein: CSVKGSSGMGADTQYF

J gene: TRBJ1-1
V gene: TRBV28
clone size: NA
D gene: TRBD1
CDR3 DNA: TGTGCCAGCAGTTTACCCTTCCAACAGGGGGCGAGCACTGAAGCTTTCTTT
CDR3 protein: CASSLPFQQGASTEAFF

J gene: TRBJ1-3
V gene: TRBV11-2
clone size: once
D gene: NA
CDR3 DNA: TGTGCCAGCAGCTTAGAGGCAGGGGCCCGAAACACCATATATTTT
CDR3 protein: CASSLEAGARNTIYF

J gene: TRBJ2-1
V gene: TRBV7-9
clone size: NA
D gene: TRBD2
CDR3 DNA: TGTGCCAGCAGCCCCGGGGGGAGCTCCTACAATGAGCAGTTCTTC
CDR3 protein: CASSPGGSSYNEQFF

J gene: TRBJ2-7
V gene: TRBV18
clone size: NA
D gene: TRBD1
CDR3 DNA: TGTGCCAGCTCAATATCCGGGACAGACACCTACGAGCAGTACTTC
CDR3 protein: CASSISGTDTYEQYF

J gene: TRBJ2-3
V gene: TRBV10-1
clone size: NA
D gene: NA
CDR3 DNA: TGCGCCAGCAGTCGTCCAAAGGGGGGACAATTAATTTCAGATACGCAGTATTTT
CDR3 protein: CASSRPKGGQLISDTQYF

J gene: TRBJ2-1
V gene: TRBV6-1
clone size: NA
D gene: TRBD1
CDR3 DNA: TGTGCCAGCAGTGTGGGGACAGGGGCCGGGGGGGAGCAGTTCTTC
CDR3 protein: CASSVGTGAGGEQFF

J gene: TRBJ2-2
V gene: TRBV25-1
clone size: NA
D gene: NA
CDR3 DNA: TGTGCCAGCAGTGACTTAATTGGGAAGGGTTCCGGGGAGCTGTTTTTT
CDR3 protein: CASSDLIGKGSGELFF

J gene: TRBJ2-2
V gene: TRBV5-1
clone size: NA
D gene: TRBD1
CDR3 DNA: TGCGCCAGCAGCTTGGGACCGACAGGGGACACCGGGGAGCTGTTTTTT
CDR3 protein: CASSLGPTGDTGELFF

J gene: TRBJ1-1
V gene: TRBV30
clone size: many
D gene: NA
CDR3 DNA: TGTGCCTGGTCGACAGACAACACTGAAGCTTTCTTT
CDR3 protein: CAWSTDNTEAFF

J gene: TRBJ2-7
V gene: TRBV7-8
clone size: few
D gene: TRBD2
CDR3 DNA: TGTGCCAGCAGACTAGCGGGGAGTAGTCCTCAGCAGTACTTC
CDR3 protein: CASRLAGSSPQQYF

J gene: TRBJ1-2
V gene: TRBV2
clone size: few
D gene: NA
CDR3 DNA: TGTGCCAGCAGCGCAAACGGGGCAAGCTATGGCTACACCTTC
CDR3 protein: CASSANGASYGYTF

J gene: TRBJ2-7
V gene: TRBV10-2
clone size: few
D gene: NA
CDR3 DNA: TGCGCCACGAAGGACAATTGGGGCTCCTACGAGCAGTACTTC
CDR3 protein: CATKDNWGSYEQYF

J gene: TRBJ1-2
V gene: TRBV7-9
clone size: few
D gene: NA
CDR3 DNA: TGTGCCAGCAGGCCAGCAGGGGACTATGGCTACACCTTC
CDR3 protein: CASRPAGDYGYTF